This T cell receptor beta chain came from a study of identical twins (dated by TCRdb to about 2016). As for the study more broadly: The study deep-sequenced TCR alpha and beta repertoires from monozygotic twins, unrelated adults of various ages and cord blood to test whether fetal clonotypes persist. To rule out contamination, the twin experiments were replicated at different times with different library preparation protocols.

Results the study describes overall, beyond this receptor: In monozygotic twins, out-of-frame TCR alpha sharing was systematically underestimated by recombination models, although the models agreed with sharing between unrelated individuals. Because the same donors could not be followed over many years, the conclusions depended on cross-sectional statistical analysis. Zero-insertion analyses could be partly confounded by invariant T cells such as MAIT and iNKT, although diverse VJ usage argued against such confounding for most clonotypes. Compared with coincidental sharing between unrelated individuals, an excess of low generation-probability sequences was observed among out-of-frame TCR alpha sequences shared between twins. Abundant cord blood beta clonotypes carried fewer insertions; young adult naive repertoires showed a weaker similar trend, while memory repertoires showed none. In beta out-of-frame sequences, excess twin sharing was weaker, because having fewer shared sequences lowered the signal-to-noise ratio.

Library prep was done by 5' RACE. Reads for this sample came from an Illumina HiSeq 2000. Template switching added a universal primer binding site, and the final cDNA carried a unique molecular identifier that allowed TCR cDNA molecules to be counted accurately. Specific primers in the conserved constant-segment region were used to synthesize first-strand cDNA for the TCR alpha and beta chains. To control for contamination, every cDNA library carried two barcodes: a SMART-Mk sample barcode plus Illumina barcodes. TruSeq adapter sequences, together with Illumina sample barcodes, were added in two successive PCR steps. TCR alpha and beta cDNA libraries were sequenced on the Illumina HiSeq platform with custom primers. Concerning the study's data processing: Raw reads were processed with MiGEC to extract unique molecular identifiers, and MiXCR was used to determine CDR3 positions. For each individual, recombination models were inferred using an EM algorithm with the repgenHMM and IGoR tools. The tcR package in R was used for shared clonotype analysis, with sharing normalized by the product of cloneset sizes. To study raw recombination free of thymic and clonal selection effects, out-of-frame nonproductive sequences were analyzed. The public sequencing data were trimmed at Q25 with fastp and processed into clonotypes with MiXCR by TCRdb, which kept only in-frame beta chains. When rows share a CDR3 protein, they turn into one entry using the most common DNA and genes. It is TCRdb's table, rather than the study itself, that gives the V and J calls and clone size. The sample records more than 400,000 distinct CDR3 sequences, about 15% of which are singletons. The ten largest account for 0.44% of the sample.

Only healthy Caucasian donors were included. Three pairs of female monozygotic twins, all aged about 18 to 30 years, were included in the twin cohort. Positive isolation kits from Invitrogen were used to isolate the CD4+ and CD8+ T cell populations. About this clonotype itself: It has no known antigen specificity. Within one base of it there is no much larger clone, and no base qualities were kept.

CDR1 and CDR2 (DFQATT, SNEGSKA) derive from the germline V gene (reference sequence). Taken from cysteine to phenylalanine, the CDR3 has 15 residues. Kept here is only the CDR3 DNA, which spans 45 bases and is read in frame from base 1. Clipping removes 3 bases from V and 12 bases from J, with 16 as the unmatched junction base count. This same sample was also taken into another study, of yellow fever vaccine responses in identical twins. The other study reports the following: The T cell response to vaccination in identical twins was reported by the authors to appear partly convergent and partly personalized. In the study, vaccine-responding T cell clones were precisely tracked in identical twins.

The chain was built from TRBV20-1 and TRBJ2-4; TRBD2 agrees with 8 junctional bases. Sequenced material: CD4+ T cells sorted from blood. This sequence was found in a woman between 18 and 29 years old in good health. The CDR3 has the sequence CSASRIEAGDPSQYF. The DNA sequence is given as TGCAGTGCTAGTCGTATTGAAGCGGGGGACCCTAGTCAGTACTTC.